This T cell receptor (beta chain) was identified in a study of response to subunit inactivated influenza vaccine. Overall study results and limits: Only a handful of new T cells, the authors suggested, are recruited with each seasonal influenza vaccination.

TCRdb ran MiXCR on the RT-PCR reads and lists one entry per CDR3 protein. This sample has about 830,000 distinct CDR3 sequences, with 15% to 20% found just once. With 2 bases clipped from V and 4 bases from J, the junction kept 6 bases outside the gene matches. The CDR3 consists of 15 residues. In germline, CDR1 is SNHLY, CDR2 FYNNEI. Notes on this clonotype: Its antigen is unknown.

This chain uses TRBV2 with TRBJ2-3; 7 nucleotides agree with TRBD2. The source is a man aged 50 to 59 who received an inactivated influenza vaccine. Sequencing used PBMCs from blood, obtained roughly 5 days after vaccination. In DNA form, the CDR3 reads TGTGCCAGCAGTGAAAGGCTAGCGGTTCCAGATACGCAGTATTTT. The encoded protein is CASSERLAVPDTQYF.